This T cell receptor (beta chain) was recovered during a study of shared clonotypes between healthy human individuals. V was clipped by 0 bases and J by 2 bases, with 9 bases between them. Germline V gene lookup returns CDR1 SGHRS and CDR2 YFSETQ. The CDR3 spans 14 residues. Caucasian adults residing in Nashville, Tennessee made up all the donors. Sequencing was performed with immunoSEQ multiplex PCR; in TCRdb, only in-frame clones are kept and a portion is missing. The table has around 600,000 clones, 97% seen once. Details on this clone: Other DNA sequences within the sample encode an identical CDR3.

This receptor was taken from a woman in her twenties or thirties in good health. Sequencing was carried out using naive CD4+ T cells sorted from blood. Subset noted: CD45RA+ positively selected. The J gene is TRBJ2-7, the V gene TRBV5-1; unclear D gene. CDR3 nucleotide sequence: TGCGCCAGCAGCTTGGAACGGATCACCTACGAGCAGTACTTC. It yields the protein CASSLERITYEQYF.